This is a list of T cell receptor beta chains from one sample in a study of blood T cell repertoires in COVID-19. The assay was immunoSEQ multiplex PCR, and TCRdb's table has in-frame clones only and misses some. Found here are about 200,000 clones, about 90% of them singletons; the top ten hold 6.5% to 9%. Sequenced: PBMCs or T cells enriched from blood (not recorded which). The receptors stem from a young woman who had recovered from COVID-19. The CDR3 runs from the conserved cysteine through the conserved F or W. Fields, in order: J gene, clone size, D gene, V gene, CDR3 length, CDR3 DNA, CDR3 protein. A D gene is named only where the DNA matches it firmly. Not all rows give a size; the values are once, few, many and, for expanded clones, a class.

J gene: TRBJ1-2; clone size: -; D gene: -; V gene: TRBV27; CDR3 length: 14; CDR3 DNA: TGTGCCAGCAGCTCGACCGGGACAAAGGATGGCTACACCTTC; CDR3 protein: CASSSTGTKDGYTF
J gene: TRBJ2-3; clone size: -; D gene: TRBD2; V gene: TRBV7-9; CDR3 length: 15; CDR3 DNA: TGTGCCAGCAGCTTCGCTAGCGGGGGCACAGATACGCAGTATTTT; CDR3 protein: CASSFASGGTDTQYF
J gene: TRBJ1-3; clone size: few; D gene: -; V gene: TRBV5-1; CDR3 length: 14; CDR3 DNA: TGCGCCAGCAGCTTGGAGGGAGAGGGAAACACCATATATTTT; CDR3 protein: CASSLEGEGNTIYF
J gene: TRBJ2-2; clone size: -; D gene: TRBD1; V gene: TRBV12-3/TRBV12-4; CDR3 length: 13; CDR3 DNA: TGTGCCAGCAGTTTTCAGGGGGCCGGGGAGCTGTTTTTT; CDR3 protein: CASSFQGAGELFF
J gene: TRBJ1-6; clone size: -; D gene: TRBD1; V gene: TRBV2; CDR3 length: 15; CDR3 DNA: TGTGCCAGCAGTGAGGGGACAGGGGCATATTCACCCCTCCACTTT; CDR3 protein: CASSEGTGAYSPLHF
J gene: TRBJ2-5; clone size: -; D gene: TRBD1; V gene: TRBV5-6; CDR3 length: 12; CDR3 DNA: TGTGCCAGCAGCCCTGGACAGGACCCAAAGTACTTC; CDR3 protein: CASSPGQDPKYF
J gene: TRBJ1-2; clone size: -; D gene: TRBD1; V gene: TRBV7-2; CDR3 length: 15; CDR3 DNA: TGTGCCAGCAGCTTAGCACAGGGGGCGCGATATGGCTACACCTTC; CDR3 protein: CASSLAQGARYGYTF
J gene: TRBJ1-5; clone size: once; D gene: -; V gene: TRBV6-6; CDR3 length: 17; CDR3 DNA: TGTGCCAGCAGTCGAACGGGGGGGTGGAGGCGCAATCAGCCCCAGCATTTT; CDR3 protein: CASSRTGGWRRNQPQHF
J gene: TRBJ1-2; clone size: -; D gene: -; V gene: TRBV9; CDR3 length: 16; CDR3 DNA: TGTGCCAGCAGCGACGAGGCGGGAGGGCTAACCTATGGCTACACCTTC; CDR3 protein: CASSDEAGGLTYGYTF
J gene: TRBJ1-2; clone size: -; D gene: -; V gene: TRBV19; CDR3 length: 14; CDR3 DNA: TGTGCCAGTAGTTTGGACAGCGGCTTTTATGGCTACACCTTC; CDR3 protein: CASSLDSGFYGYTF
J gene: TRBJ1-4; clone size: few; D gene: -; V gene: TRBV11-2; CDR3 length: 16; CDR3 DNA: TGTGCCAGCAGCTTGGGAGGGCTGGTCCTTCGTGAATCACTGTTTTTT; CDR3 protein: CASSLGGLVLRESLFF
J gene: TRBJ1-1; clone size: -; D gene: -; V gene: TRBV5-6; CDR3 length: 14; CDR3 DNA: TGTGCCAGCAGCTTGAATTTAGAGGGCACTGAAGCTTTCTTT; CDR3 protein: CASSLNLEGTEAFF
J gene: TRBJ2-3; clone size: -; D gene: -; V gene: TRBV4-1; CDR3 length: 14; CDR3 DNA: TGCGCCAGCAGTTACAAAGGCGGGACAGATACGCAGTATTTT; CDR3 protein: CASSYKGGTDTQYF
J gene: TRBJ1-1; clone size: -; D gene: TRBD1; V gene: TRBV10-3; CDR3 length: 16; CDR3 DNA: TGTGCCATCAGTGAGTCGAAGACAGGGGATAAGCATGAAGCTTTCTTT; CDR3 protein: CAISESKTGDKHEAFF
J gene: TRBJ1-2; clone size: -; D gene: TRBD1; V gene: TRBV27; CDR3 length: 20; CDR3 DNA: TGTGCCAGCAGGAATTCCGGGACAGGGGGTTCTCTATGGGACCTCTATGGCTACACCTTC; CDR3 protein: CASRNSGTGGSLWDLYGYTF
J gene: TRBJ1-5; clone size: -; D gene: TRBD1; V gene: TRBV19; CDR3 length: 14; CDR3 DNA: TGTGCCAGTAGTGTCCCCGGGACAGCTTGGCCCCAGCATTTT; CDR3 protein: CASSVPGTAWPQHF
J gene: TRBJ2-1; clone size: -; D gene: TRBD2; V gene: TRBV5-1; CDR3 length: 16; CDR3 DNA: TGCGCCAGCAGCCGGGGACTAACCAGCTCCTACAATGAGCAGTTCTTC; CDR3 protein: CASSRGLTSSYNEQFF
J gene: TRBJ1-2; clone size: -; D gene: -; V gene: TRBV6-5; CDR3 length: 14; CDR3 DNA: TGTGCCAGCAGCAAACATGTGGCAGACTATGGCTACACCTTC; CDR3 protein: CASSKHVADYGYTF
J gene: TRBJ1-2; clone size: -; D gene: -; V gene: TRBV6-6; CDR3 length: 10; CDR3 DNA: TGTGCCAGCACGGGTGATGGCTACACCTTC; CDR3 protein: CASTGDGYTF
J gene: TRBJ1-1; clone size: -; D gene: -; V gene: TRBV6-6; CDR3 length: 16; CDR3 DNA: TGTGCCAGCAGTTACGGCGGGGTCTCTATGAACACTGAAGCTTTCTTT; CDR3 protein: CASSYGGVSMNTEAFF
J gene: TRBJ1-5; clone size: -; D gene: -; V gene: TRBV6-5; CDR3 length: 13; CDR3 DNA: TGTGCCAGCAGGGGGGGTCCGGGCCAGCCCCAGCATTTT; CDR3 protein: CASRGGPGQPQHF
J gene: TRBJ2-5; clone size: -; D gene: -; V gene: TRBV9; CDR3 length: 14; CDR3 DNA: TGTGCCAGCAGCGTAGGCGGTTTCGGGGAGACCCAGTACTTC; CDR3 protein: CASSVGGFGETQYF
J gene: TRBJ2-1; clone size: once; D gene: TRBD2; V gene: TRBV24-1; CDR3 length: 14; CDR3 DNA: TGTGCCACCAGTGATTTGCTAGCGGGCAATGAGCAGTTCTTC; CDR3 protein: CATSDLLAGNEQFF
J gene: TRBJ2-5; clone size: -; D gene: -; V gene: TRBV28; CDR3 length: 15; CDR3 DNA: TGTGCCAGCAGTTCCCCCGGGACTTCCCAAGAGACCCAGTACTTC; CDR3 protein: CASSSPGTSQETQYF
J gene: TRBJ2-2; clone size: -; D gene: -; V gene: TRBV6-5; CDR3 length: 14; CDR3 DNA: TGTGCCAGCAGTTGGACAGTGAACACCGGGGAGCTGTTTTTT; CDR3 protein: CASSWTVNTGELFF
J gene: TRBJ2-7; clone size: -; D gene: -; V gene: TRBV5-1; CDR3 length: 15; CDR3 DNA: TGCGCCAGCAGCCCTCCGAGGACAGCGATCGGGGAGCAGTACTTC; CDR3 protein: CASSPPRTAIGEQYF